This TCR beta chain is from a study of beta chain features in type 1 diabetes. Overall study context: Sorted cells from all samples, numbering fewer than 120,000,000, were examined.

Reverse transcription of all isolated RNA meant that expressed TCRB transcripts were sequenced. Each sample of naive, central memory or regulatory T cells had, on average, about 3.57 million reads. Sequencing was performed with immunoSEQ multiplex PCR; in TCRdb, only in-frame clones are kept and a portion is missing. The table lists around 150,000 clones, 8.5% to 10% of them singletons. A few counts support this clone. Its target is not known. Findings of the study overall: Patients showed naive, central memory and Treg TCRB repertoires that appeared more similar than those of healthy donors. Type 1 diabetes patients had moderately but significantly shorter TCRB CDR3s in all four CD4+ subsets.

The V gene's germline CDR1 is SGHRS and CDR2 YFSETQ. Trimming stripped 3 bases from V and 2 bases from J, with 15 bases between. The CDR3 length is 15 residues. Stem cell-like memory, regulatory, central memory and naive CD4+ cells were sorted via CD45RO/CCR7/CD25/CD127/CD95/CD27. The chain joins TRBV5-1 to TRBJ2-7, with D possibly being TRBD1 (5 bases). This sequence was found in a woman between 25 and 40 years old with type 1 diabetes. The sequenced sample was central memory CD4+ T cells from blood. The CDR3 DNA reads as TGCGCCAGCAGCTCGTTCGACGACAGTACCTACGAGCAGTACTTC. Translation: CASSSFDDSTYEQYF.